The rows below give T cell receptor beta chains drawn from one sample of a study of blood T cell repertoires in COVID-19. Sequenced by immunoSEQ multiplex PCR; TCRdb stores in-frame clones only, minus some. Of 51,000 or so clones in the sample, around 86% were seen once. Sequenced material: peripheral blood. These receptors originate from a man between 65 and 80 years old with active COVID-19. CDR3s include the opening cysteine and the closing phenylalanine or tryptophan. D genes are given only for firm matches.

TRBV29-1,-,TRBJ2-7,CSVLTTRFNEQYF,TGCAGCGTTTTAACGACGCGGTTCAACGAGCAGTACTTC
TRBV2,-,TRBJ1-6,CASSDQGVNNSPLHF,TGTGCCAGCAGCGACCAGGGTGTGAATAATTCACCCCTCCACTTT
TRBV6-2/TRBV6-3,-,TRBJ2-1,CASSLGHSSYNEQFF,TGTGCCAGCAGTCTAGGACACAGCTCCTACAATGAGCAGTTCTTC
TRBV5-4,TRBD2,TRBJ2-1,CASSFRTSGGADEQFF,TGTGCCAGCAGCTTTCGGACGAGCGGGGGGGCGGATGAGCAGTTCTTC
TRBV7-3,TRBD1,TRBJ1-5,CASRPLREGALGQPQHF,TGTGCCAGCAGACCCCTCCGAGAGGGGGCGCTAGGACAGCCCCAGCATTTT
TRBV29-1,TRBD1,TRBJ1-2,CSANPGQGNGYTF,TGCAGCGCCAACCCGGGACAGGGAAATGGCTACACCTTC
TRBV7-2,TRBD1,TRBJ2-5,CASSFGTGSRIGTQYF,TGTGCCAGCAGCTTCGGGACAGGCAGCCGAATTGGGACCCAGTACTTC
TRBV6-2/TRBV6-3,TRBD1,TRBJ2-2,CASSLIDRGKTNTGELFF,TGTGCCAGCAGCCTAATCGACAGGGGAAAAACGAACACCGGGGAGCTGTTTTTT
TRBV6-1,TRBD1,TRBJ1-5,CASSEAPGQGSTQHF,TGTGCCAGCAGTGAAGCCCCGGGACAGGGGTCGACCCAGCATTTT
TRBV9,-,TRBJ2-2,CASSVGLEGITGELFF,TGTGCCAGCAGCGTAGGGCTAGAGGGAATCACCGGGGAGCTGTTTTTT
TRBV19,-,TRBJ1-6,CASSFQGSGTPLHF,TGTGCCAGTAGTTTCCAGGGGAGTGGGACACCCCTCCACTTT
TRBV5-5,-,TRBJ2-3,CASRQASTDTQYF,TGTGCCAGCAGACAAGCGAGCACAGATACGCAGTATTTT
TRBV5-4,-,TRBJ1-2,CASSLEGPYGYTF,TGTGCCAGCAGCTTAGAGGGTCCTTATGGCTACACCTTC
TRBV29-1,TRBD2,TRBJ2-3,CSHGGGAGLTDTQYF,TGCAGCCATGGCGGGGGGGCCGGTCTCACAGATACGCAGTATTTT
TRBV19,-,TRBJ1-3,CASSTGTSGNTIYF,TGTGCCAGTAGTACAGGTACCTCTGGAAACACCATATATTTT
TRBV7-9,TRBD1,TRBJ1-1,CASSPLAGGLTEAFF,TGTGCCAGCAGCCCGCTAGCAGGGGGACTCACTGAAGCTTTCTTT